Shown below are 23 T cell receptor beta chains from a single sample sequenced in a study of human T cells and chemical hapten exposure. Unfractionated whole blood served as the source for total RNA extraction. MiXCR, applied by TCRdb to the 5' RACE reads, yields one record per CDR3 protein. Of about 140,000 distinct CDR3 sequences in the sample, around 4.1% were seen once. These receptors originate from a female donor in good health.

This clonotype has at least ten counts. The rearrangement uses TRBV4-2 and TRBJ2-1; tentative D call: TRBD2 (6 bases). CDR3 length: 15 residues. Trimming pared 1 base from V and 2 bases from J, leaving 9 bases between. Germline CDR1 and CDR2: LGHNA and YNFKEQ. CDR3 sequence reads: CASSQAGGTYNEQFF. The CDR3 DNA sequence: TGTGCCAGCAGCCAAGCCGGGGGAACCTACAATGAGCAGTTCTTC.

This clonotype was observed at least ten times. J is TRBJ2-7 and V is TRBV7-9; possible D gene TRBD2, 5 bases. The CDR3 sequence is 12 residues long. Germline CDR1 is SEHNR and CDR2 is FQNEAQ (reference sequence). The V and J ends lost 5 bases and 4 bases respectively, with 9 bases between them. CDR3 bases: TGTGCCAGCAGCATTAGGGAGTACGAGCAGTACTTC. It specifies CASSIREYEQYF.

This clonotype has ten or more counts. V gene TRBV13 combines with J gene TRBJ2-7; D tentatively reads TRBD1 or TRBD2 (5 bases each). This CDR3 has 17 amino acids. V lost 0 bases and J 3 bases, leaving 18 bases between the germline ends. The germline V gene has CDR1 PRHDT and CDR2 FYEKMQ (reference sequence). For the CDR3, the DNA is TGTGCCAGCAGCTTAGGCCGTTGGGGGTGGAACGACTACGAGCAGTACTTC. Translating gives CASSLGRWGWNDYEQYF.

This clonotype has ten or more counts. V usage is TRBV20-1 and J usage is TRBJ2-3; 7 nucleotides agree with TRBD2. The CDR3 runs to 16 residues. V shed 0 bases and J 2 bases; nucleotides not matched to a gene: 8. Germline CDR1 is DFQATT and CDR2 is SNEGSKA (reference sequence). As DNA, the CDR3 is TGCAGTGCTAGAGATCGTAAACTAGCGTTCACAGATACGCAGTATTTT. Residues: CSARDRKLAFTDTQYF.

This clonotype has ten or more counts. The chain combines TRBV20-1 with TRBJ1-4; D ambiguous. This CDR3 region has 14 residues. Germline values: CDR1 DFQATT, CDR2 SNEGSKA (reference sequence). Trimming shortened V by 3 bases and J by 9 bases, and 17 bases separated the two germline ends. DNA for the CDR3: TGCAGTGCTAGGGATGGAACGGCCGGGAAAAAACTGTTTTTT. The encoded protein is CSARDGTAGKKLFF.

There are many counts of this clonotype. This rearrangement joins TRBV10-3 to TRBJ1-2; D uncertain. CDR1 and CDR2 (germline): ENHRY, SYGVKD. The CDR3 extends over 13 amino acids. Trimming removed 7 bases at V and 0 bases at J, with 9 bases between. CDR3 loop: CAINGKPNYGYTF. CDR3 bases: TGTGCCATCAACGGAAAGCCTAACTATGGCTACACCTTC.

Many counts were recorded for this clonotype. The rearrangement uses TRBV9 and TRBJ1-2, with 8 bases identical to TRBD1. J lost 4 bases, V lost 4 bases, and 18 bases had no gene match. The CDR3 runs 18 residues. Germline assignment: CDR1 SGDLS and CDR2 YYNGEE. Written as DNA, the CDR3 is TGTGCCAGCAGCCTCCAGGGGGGCCAGGGGGCGCTGGGCTATGGCTACACCTTC. Translated, it gives CASSLQGGQGALGYGYTF.

This clonotype was counted ten times or more. This chain joins TRBV4-3 and TRBJ2-2; 9 nucleotides line up with TRBD2. Germline V gene lookup returns CDR1 LGHNA and CDR2 YSLEER. The CDR3 runs to 18 residues. V was clipped by 1 base and J by 6 bases; unmatched bases: 12. For the CDR3, the DNA is TGCGCCAGCAGCCAAGCAACCGACAGCGGGGGGTCGGCCGGGGAGCTGTTTTTT. Amino acid sequence: CASSQATDSGGSAGELFF.

This clonotype was seen many times. This chain joins TRBV6-6 and TRBJ1-1; TRBD1 matches at 11 bases. The ends lost 2 bases at V and 7 bases at J; junction bases unmatched: 6. From germline, CDR1 is MNHNY and CDR2 SVGAGI (reference sequence). The CDR3 is 15 amino acids. Written as DNA, the CDR3 is TGTGCCAGCAGTTACGGACAGGGGGCGGCTAATGAAGCTTTCTTT. The encoded protein is CASSYGQGAANEAFF.

About this clonotype itself: This sequence may be a read error, since a much larger clone differs from it by one base. The chain is built from TRBV18 and TRBJ1-1; TRBD1 aligns across 9 bases. Germline V lookup: CDR1 KGHSH, CDR2 LQKENI. The CDR3 runs to 15 residues. V was clipped by 3 bases and J by 4 bases; unmatched bases: 6. DNA for the CDR3: TGTGCCAGCTCACCCAGGACAGGGGATGCCACTGAAGCTTTCTTT. Its protein is CASSPRTGDATEAFF.

This chain links TRBV29-1 with TRBJ1-1; no clear D gene. The CDR3 consists of 14 residues. V dropped 2 bases and J dropped 5 bases, with 15 bases sitting between them. Germline values: CDR1 SQVTM, CDR2 ANQGSEA. As DNA, the CDR3 is TGCAGCGTTGAAACGGGCCAAGGTGGTACTGAAGCTTTCTTT. As protein: CSVETGQGGTEAFF.

Concerning this clonotype itself: This sequence may be a read error, since a much larger clone differs from it by one base. The V and J genes are TRBV5-1 and TRBJ1-6; D is unresolved. CDR1 is SGHRS and CDR2 is YFSETQ in the germline V gene. The V and J ends lost 7 bases and 6 bases respectively, with 20 bases between them. The CDR3 is 16 residues long. The CDR3 DNA is TGCGCCAGCGGCGAGGAGAGTACAGCCTTTAATTCACCCCTCCACTTT. It translates to CASGEESTAFNSPLHF. Full variable domain (outside the CDR3, taken from reference TRBV5-1 and TRBJ1-6): KAGVTQTPRYLIKTRGQQVTLSCSPISGHRSVSWYQQTPGQGLQFLFEYFSETQRNKGNFPGRFSGRQFSNSRSEMNVSTLELGDSALYLCASGEESTAFNSPLHFGNGTRLTVT.

This clonotype has a handful of counts. The chain recombines TRBV7-2 with TRBJ2-2, with a possible D match to TRBD2 (5 bases). Per germline, CDR1 SGHTA and CDR2 FQGNSA. CDR3 length equals 15 residues. Trimming stripped 1 base from V and 1 base from J, with 7 bases between. The chain's CDR3 is CASSLDGRNTGELFF. The CDR3 DNA is TGTGCCAGCAGCTTAGATGGGAGGAACACCGGGGAGCTGTTTTTT.

The chain has TRBV10-3 and TRBJ2-5, with D possibly being TRBD1 (6 bases). Looked up from germline, CDR1 is ENHRY and CDR2 is SYGVKD. The V and J ends lost 7 bases and 2 bases respectively, with 14 bases between them. The CDR3 is made up of 14 amino acids. The CDR3 DNA reads as TGTGCCATCAACGAACAGGGCCCGCAAGAGACCCAGTACTTC. Protein sequence: CAINEQGPQETQYF.

There are many counts of this clonotype. The chain employs TRBV20-1 and TRBJ1-4, with 10 bases aligning to TRBD1. The germline gives CDR1 DFQATT, CDR2 SNEGSKA (reference sequence). CDR3 length equals 15 residues. The junction had 8 bases not matched to a gene; V was cut back by 3 bases and J by 7 bases. The CDR3: CSASYEGTGAEKLFF. The CDR3 DNA follows: TGCAGTGCTAGTTATGAAGGGACAGGGGCTGAAAAACTGTTTTTT.

This clonotype was seen many times. The chain recombines TRBV7-8 with TRBJ2-2, with D unclear. CDR3 length equals 17 residues. V dropped 2 bases and J dropped 0 bases, with 13 bases sitting between them. The germline V gene encodes CDR1 SGHVS and CDR2 FQNEAQ. The CDR3 bases are TGTGCCAGCAGCTTAATGAGAAGCCCCACGAACACCGGGGAGCTGTTTTTT. Protein: CASSLMRSPTNTGELFF. Full variable domain (missing parts from reference TRBV7-8 and TRBJ2-2): GAGVSQSPRYKVAKRGQDVALRCDPISGHVSLFWYQQALGQGPEFLTYFQNEAQLDKSGLPSDRFFAERPEGSVSTLKIQRTQQEDSAVYLCASSLMRSPTNTGELFFGEGSRLTVL.

At least ten counts were recorded for this clonotype. V gene TRBV4-2 combines with J gene TRBJ2-7; D remains ambiguous. Germline assignment: CDR1 LGHNA and CDR2 YNFKEQ. The V gene lost 0 bases and the J gene lost 3 bases, with 12 bases spanning the gap. The CDR3 totals 15 residues. The chain's CDR3 is CASSQDPGRNYEQYF. The CDR3 DNA follows: TGTGCCAGCAGCCAAGATCCGGGTAGGAACTACGAGCAGTACTTC.

The chain has TRBV7-2 and TRBJ2-7, with 10 bases fitting TRBD2. The CDR3 is 15 residues long. V lost 7 bases and J lost 6; bases outside the gene matches: 12. The germline V gene encodes CDR1 SGHTA and CDR2 FQGNSA. Here the CDR3 DNA reads TGTGCCAGCACCCCACAGCGGGGGGGGGCATCCGAGCAGTACTTC. Residues: CASTPQRGGASEQYF.

This clonotype was seen a few times. The chain is built from TRBV7-9 and TRBJ2-2; TRBD1 matches 7 bases. The CDR3 runs to 15 residues. After removal of 5 bases from V and 4 bases from J, the junction contained 7 bases not matched to a gene. Germline-derived CDR1 and CDR2 are SEHNR and FQNEAQ (reference sequence). CDR3 DNA: TGTGCCAGCAGCCCCCGACAGGGAATCACCGGGGAGCTGTTTTTT. This codes for CASSPRQGITGELFF.

This clonotype was seen many times. The rearrangement links TRBV27 to TRBJ2-3; D is ambiguous. V was cut by 3 bases and J by 4 bases, with 8 bases left in between. The CDR3 spans 13 residues. Germline V lookup: CDR1 MNHEY, CDR2 SMNVEV (reference sequence). The CDR3 sequence: CASSFIRADTQYF. CDR3 DNA sequence: TGTGCCAGCAGTTTCATTCGGGCAGATACGCAGTATTTT.

This clonotype was seen repeatedly, ten times or more. This chain links TRBV10-3 with TRBJ2-5; tentative D call: TRBD2 (5 bases). CDR1 ENHRY and CDR2 SYGVKD come from the germline V gene. The CDR3 is 13 residues long. V was cut by 6 bases and J by 3 bases, with 11 bases left in between. DNA of the CDR3: TGTGCCATCAGGGGCGGACTCAAAGAGACCCAGTACTTC. Amino acid sequence: CAIRGGLKETQYF.

This clonotype has only a few counts. The chain is built from TRBV13 and TRBJ2-5; D is ambiguous. The CDR3 consists of 14 residues. Germline CDR1 is PRHDT and CDR2 is FYEKMQ (reference sequence). V gave up 5 bases and J gave up 0 bases, with 10 bases separating them. The CDR3 here is CASSHPPDQETQYF. CDR3 in DNA: TGTGCCAGCAGCCACCCCCCCGACCAAGAGACCCAGTACTTC.

In this sample, this clonotype turned up a few times. V and J are TRBV6-6 and TRBJ1-2, with D uncertain. The germline V gene has CDR1 MNHNY and CDR2 SVGAGI (reference sequence). The germline V and J ends were trimmed by 8 bases and 6 bases, with 13 bases remaining between them. The CDR3 consists of 12 residues. CDR3 sequence: CASSGQPNGYTF. CDR3 nucleotides: TGTGCCAGCTCGGGCCAGCCAAATGGCTACACCTTC.